This T cell receptor beta chain was observed in a study of shared clonotypes between healthy human individuals. Worth noting for this clone: Its cognate antigen is unknown.

Study-level points and caveats: Among the subsets, naive ones generally showed larger estimated richness than memory ones. Sorted-subset sequencing was shown by rarefaction to be incomplete despite large depth.

The CDR3 is 19 residues long. Germline V lookup: CDR1 MGHRA, CDR2 YSYEKL. Trimming cost V 0 bases and J 0 bases, with 20 bases left between them. The method was immunoSEQ multiplex PCR; TCRdb's version includes in-frame clones alone and lacks a portion of them. The sample contains about 1.1 million clones, more than 75% of which appear only once. This sequence was found in a man between 18 and 29 years old in good health. Some clones in this sample may be carry-over from other donors' samples. Source material: memory CD4+ T cells from PBMCs. Regarding subset: CD45RA-negative fraction. V gene TRBV4-1 combines with J gene TRBJ1-2; D is perhaps TRBD1 (5 bases). The CDR3 loop is CASSQDGAGLSIANYGYTF. CDR3 bases: TGCGCCAGCAGCCAAGACGGGGCAGGGCTCTCAATAGCTAACTATGGCTACACCTTC.